Described below is a single T cell receptor beta chain sequence and its context. Its antigen is currently not known. No much larger clone is present one base from it, and per-base qualities are unavailable. CDR1 MNHEY and CDR2 SMNVEV were looked up in the germline V gene (reference sequence). V is reduced by 4 bases and J by 7 bases, leaving a spacing of 11 bases between them. Spanning cysteine to phenylalanine, the CDR3 consists of 14 amino acids. Of all the DNA, just the CDR3 is kept, 42 bases in frame from base 1. The donors were healthy, HIV-negative adults who had no recently reported acute infections or vaccinations. Only Caucasian adults living in Nashville, Tennessee, USA were represented among the donors. Magnetic negative selection was used to enrich CD4+ T cells, after which naive cells were positively selected on CD45RA and the negative fraction became the memory subset. After blood collection by leukapheresis, PBMCs were isolated using Ficoll-Histopaque density gradient centrifugation and then cryopreserved in the vapor phase of liquid nitrogen. Analytical flow cytometry was used to check the purity and quantity of each magnetically sorted T cell population. From each sorted fraction, genomic DNA was isolated and quantified by UV absorbance on a Nanodrop 2000c.

The source of the sample is a study of shared clonotypes between healthy human individuals (dated by TCRdb to 2018 to 2020). For context, the study as a whole: A couple of women and a few men aged 18 to 49 years were included in the cohort. For each donor, three plates each were used for CD4 naive and CD4 memory, two plates were used for CD8 naive, and one plate was used for CD8 memory. The study deeply sequenced blood TCR repertoires of about 5 healthy adults to estimate repertoire size and the extent of clonotype sharing between individuals. Different laboratories and diverse techniques were used to prepare libraries and sequence TCR repertoires, to increase sequencing depth and limit assay-specific biases. Between about 0.9 and 10 billion PBMCs per donor were obtained by leukapheresis. General conclusions and limits of the study: Compared with non-shared clonotypes, the clonotypes found in all four sorted-subset donors had higher generation probabilities. The genetic and exposure-history diversity represented was limited by the small number of donors. Rarefaction of sorted-subset datasets indicated incomplete sequencing despite the large sequencing depth. Pairwise subsampling led to the expectation that sequencing depth would affect the degree of clonotype sharing among donors. Only blood was sampled, and tissue TCR repertoires likely differ from those in blood. Around 5.4% of naive CD4, around 4% of naive CD8, around 2.3% of memory CD4, and over 0.35% of memory CD8 clonotypes were shared across several donors. Larger estimated clonotype richness was generally found for naive subsets than for memory subsets.

TCR CDR3 regions were amplified from genomic DNA by multiplex PCR using the deep immunoSEQ assay. For each cell subset, the extracted genomic DNA was distributed evenly across all wells of several immunoSEQ 96-well plates, and each plate served as one replicate. For sorted subsets, each replicate PCR was loaded with around 220 ng genomic DNA, equivalent to 30,000 or so T cell genomes. The purified libraries were quantified using a Qubit 3.0 fluorometer, sized with a Bioanalyzer 2100, and then quantified again using the KAPA Library Quantification kit. A separate single-read 150-cycle Illumina NextSeq 550 flow cell was used to sequence each immunoSEQ 96-well plate. As for the original processing: Because the immunoSEQ output held only junctional sequences and lacked quality scores, the filtering could not match the filtering applied to full-length reads. Sequences were annotated with PyIR, a Python wrapper for IgBLAST v1.9, using IMGT germline references to assign V/J genes and CDR3. Reads with weak V/J assignments (E-value above 1e-6), missing CDR3, stop codons, out-of-frame junctions, or ambiguous translated residues were removed. V3J clonotypes were defined as sequences sharing the same inferred V gene, J gene, and CDR3 amino acid sequence. The percentage overlap between two repertoires was calculated by dividing the number of shared unique clonotypes by the size of the smaller repertoire. Three approaches were used to assess repertoire richness: RTK rarefaction, the Chao1 estimator, and Recon v2.1 estimates of unobserved clonotypes. For all TCRbeta clonotypes obtained by the gDNA method from a few donors, generation probabilities were computed with OLGA. Here the immuneACCESS table is served through TCRdb, limited to in-frame sequences with V and J called. Missing clones are a known gap in these copies; in checked studies unresolved V genes cover under half, and the rest lacks a known reason. V and J calls plus clone size are reproduced from that table; the DNA served to infer D and trimming. For this sample there are about 710,000 clones; over 55% appear just once. The biggest ten clones account for under 2% of the sample.

Sequenced input: memory CD4+ T cells sorted from blood. This sample's cell subset or site label indicates: CD45RA-negative fraction. The receptor comes from a woman aged 30 to 39 in good health. The chain uses TRBV27 and TRBJ1-6; TRBD1 could be the D gene, as 5 bases match. The CDR3 loop reads CASSSGRLNSPLHF. At the DNA level, the sequence is TGTGCCAGCAGTTCGGGACGGCTAAATTCACCCCTCCACTTT.